This TCR beta chain is drawn from a study of graft-versus-host responses after intestinal transplantation. The wider study: Recipients were given multivisceral, liver-intestinal, or isolated intestinal transplants.

Whole-study results and caveats: Detected in recipient marrow were GvH clones, some of which were first observed in ileum or blood.

The table came from immunoSEQ multiplex PCR; TCRdb's copy has only in-frame clones and leaves some out. Of about 47,000 clones in the sample, approximately 95% were seen once. The CDR3 is made up of 14 amino acids. CDR1 and CDR2 (germline): MNHEY, SVGAGI. Trimming shortened V by 6 bases and J by 2 bases, and 11 bases separated the two germline ends. A note on this clone: The antigen is not known.

This sample comprised unstimulated CD8+ T cells sorted from spleen or lymph node cells, obtained before transplant. The chain has TRBV6-5 and TRBJ2-1; D remains unclear. This clonotype was obtained from a human donor who was the organ donor for an intestinal transplant. The CDR3 protein is CASSPQFPYNEQFF. In DNA, the CDR3 is TGTGCCAGCAGCCCACAGTTCCCCTACAATGAGCAGTTCTTC.